This T cell receptor (beta chain) stems from a study of regulatory T cells in long-lasting Graves disease. Study-level background: Disease was considered persistent Graves' disease after over 5 years of antithyroid drugs (with positive TSH receptor antibodies).

Building of the TCR beta libraries involved iRepertoire HTBI primers and Arm-PCR of CDR3 regions. TCRdb re-called the multiplex PCR reads with MiXCR, one entry per CDR3 protein. Of about 340,000 distinct CDR3 sequences detected, roughly a fifth appear once; the ten largest clones hold about 29%. Germline V gives CDR1 GTSNPN, CDR2 SVGIG (reference sequence). The germline V and J ends were trimmed by 7 bases and 2 bases, with 10 bases remaining between them. This CDR3 region has 12 residues. Regarding the study as a whole: Having only a small sample size may have limited accuracy. The study found TRBV28, TRBJ1-2 and TRBJ2-5 favored in persistent disease.

The sample's time point: persistent/refractory GD, antithyroid drugs over 5 years with positive TRAb. The TCR library used RNA extracted from PBMCs. This clonotype was picked up one time. Its specificity is unknown. This sequence joins TRBV30 and TRBJ2-3; the D is unclear. This specimen was peripheral blood mononuclear cells (PBMCs), taken when the disease was refractory, from a patient treated with antithyroid drugs. This receptor was obtained from a female donor with Graves disease. This CDR3 reads CALSWDTDTQYF. The CDR3, as DNA: TGTGCCTTGAGCTGGGACACAGATACGCAGTATTTT. Drawing the rest from reference TRBV30 and TRBJ2-3, the complete variable domain is SQTIHQWPATLVQPVGSPLSLECTVEGTSNPNLYWYRQAAGRGLQLLFYSVGIGQISSEVPQNLSASRPQDRQFILSSKKLLLSDSGFYLCALSWDTDTQYFGPGTRLTVL.